The 29 T cell receptor beta chains listed next were all sequenced from one sample in a study of cytomegalovirus exposure and HLA in healthy donors. PCR used 60 Vbeta primers and 13 Jbeta primers. The repertoire was sequenced with immunoSEQ multiplex PCR; TCRdb's copy has only in-frame clones and lacks some. The profile shows 100,000 to 150,000 clones, over 65% of them singletons. The specimen was PBMCs. These receptors all stem from a man aged 35-49 years in good health and CMV-seropositive.

In its sample, this clone was seen a few times. The chain combines TRBV5-1 with TRBJ2-6, with 10 bases aligning to TRBD1. The length of the CDR3 is 18 residues. Germline lookup yields CDR1 SGHRS and CDR2 YFSETQ. V shed 1 base and J 1 base; nucleotides not matched to a gene: 5. Here the CDR3 reads CASSLSTGGFSGANVLTF. The CDR3 coding sequence is TGCGCCAGCAGCTTGTCGACAGGGGGCTTTTCTGGGGCCAACGTCCTGACTTTC.

This clone was recorded only once. The V and J genes are TRBV19 and TRBJ1-1; TRBD1 aligns across 9 bases. Trimming cost V 5 bases and J 5 bases; bases outside gene matches: 6. Germline V gene lookup returns CDR1 LNHDA and CDR2 SQIVND (reference sequence). The CDR3 contains 14 residues. The CDR3 sequence is CASSARTGETEAFF. The CDR3 nucleotides read TGTGCCAGTAGTGCACGGACAGGGGAGACTGAAGCTTTCTTT.

The gene calls are TRBV28 and TRBJ1-1; D gene unclear. Germline V gene lookup returns CDR1 MDHEN and CDR2 SYDVKM. This CDR3 is built from 14 residues. Trimming took 6 bases from V and 6 from J, leaving 17 bases between them. The CDR3: CASSLPPEVPEAFF. The CDR3 DNA follows: TGTGCCAGCAGCCTCCCCCCAGAAGTACCTGAAGCTTTCTTT.

This clone was picked up a small number of times. The chain couples TRBV19 to TRBJ1-5; 7 positions agree with TRBD1. The CDR3 is 15 residues long. V trimming: 5 bases; J trimming: 5 bases; junction bases outside the gene matches: 9. Germline-derived CDR1 and CDR2 are LNHDA and SQIVND (reference sequence). The CDR3: CASSPTRQGYQPQHF. Written as DNA, the CDR3 is TGTGCCAGTAGTCCCACCCGACAGGGATATCAGCCCCAGCATTTT.

The chain has TRBV28 and TRBJ1-2; 7 nucleotides match TRBD1. Germline CDR1 MDHEN, CDR2 SYDVKM. After removal of 5 bases from V and 8 bases from J, the junction contained 8 bases not matched to a gene. The CDR3 is made up of 13 amino acids. This CDR3 is CASSPTGAQGYTF. CDR3 bases: TGTGCCAGCAGTCCTACAGGGGCGCAAGGCTACACCTTC.

This chain uses TRBV4-1 with TRBJ2-7; 10 bases match TRBD2. Unmatched junction bases numbered 10, after V lost 0 bases and J lost 5 bases. Germline-derived CDR1 and CDR2 are MGHRA and YSYEKL. The CDR3 totals 17 residues. The CDR3 spells CASSQEPAGGPGNEQYF. The CDR3, as DNA: TGCGCCAGCAGCCAAGAACCAGCGGGAGGGCCCGGCAACGAGCAGTACTTC.

This chain uses TRBV11-2 with TRBJ1-1; 8 positions match TRBD1. Germline values: CDR1 SGHAT, CDR2 FQNNGV. The CDR3 is made up of 15 amino acids. The V gene end was trimmed by 0 bases and the J gene end by 6 bases; junction bases not matched to a gene: 6. CDR3 sequence: CASSLEQGVRAEAFF. CDR3 nucleotide sequence: TGTGCCAGCAGCTTAGAACAGGGGGTGAGAGCTGAAGCTTTCTTT.

The V and J genes are TRBV6-5 and TRBJ1-2; a possible D gene is TRBD1 (5 bases). V lost 10 bases, J lost 4 bases, and 13 bases lay in between. The CDR3 sequence is 12 residues long. Germline V gene data show CDR1 as MNHEY and CDR2 as SVGAGI. DNA for the CDR3: TGTGCCACCTCCGGGGGGTCCTATGGCTACACCTTC. Residues: CATSGGSYGYTF.

The V and J genes are TRBV2 and TRBJ2-2; 7 bases are shared with TRBD1. V lost 5 bases and J lost 7; bases outside the gene matches: 13. The CDR3 totals 16 residues. Germline CDR1 and CDR2: SNHLY and FYNNEI. CDR3 region: CASSPRQGQRGGELFF. The CDR3 coding sequence is TGTGCCAGCAGTCCTAGACAGGGCCAGAGAGGCGGGGAGCTGTTTTTT. Based on the CDR3 plus reference TRBV2 and TRBJ2-2, the full variable domain is EPEVTQTPSHQVTQMGQEVILRCVPISNHLYFYWYRQILGQKVEFLVSFYNNEISEKSEIFDDQFSVERPDGSNFTLKIRSTKLEDSAMYFCASSPRQGQRGGELFFGEGSRLTVL.

The J gene is TRBJ2-1, the V gene TRBV6-1, with 10 bases lining up with TRBD2. The CDR3 has 14 amino acids. Germline-derived CDR1 and CDR2 are MNHNS and SASEGT. The ends lost 9 bases at V and 3 bases at J; junction bases unmatched: 5. CDR3 nucleotides: TGTGCCAGTTCCCGACTAGCGGGCTACAATGAGCAGTTCTTC. Translation gives CASSRLAGYNEQFF.

The table lists this clone with a count of one. This sequence joins TRBV7-8 and TRBJ1-1, with 12 bases identical to TRBD1. V lost 4 bases and J lost 5; bases outside the gene matches: 14. The CDR3 runs 18 residues. Germline V gives CDR1 SGHVS, CDR2 FQNEAQ. The CDR3 region is CASSSPVGQGALGTEAFF. In DNA form, the CDR3 reads TGTGCCAGCAGCTCGCCGGTGGGACAGGGGGCGTTGGGGACTGAAGCTTTCTTT.

J is TRBJ2-6 and V is TRBV9; 10 nucleotides line up with TRBD2. The length of the CDR3 is 17 residues. With 3 bases clipped from V and 1 base from J, the junction kept 4 bases outside the gene matches. CDR1 is SGDLS and CDR2 is YYNGEE in the germline V gene. CDR3 coding DNA: TGTGCCAGCAGCGACAGGGGACTAGCGTCTGGGGCCAACGTCCTGACTTTC. This codes for CASSDRGLASGANVLTF.

The chain couples TRBV4-3 to TRBJ1-3; 7 nucleotides agree with TRBD1. The CDR3 is 17 residues long. Germline CDR1 LGHNA, CDR2 YSLEER. Trimming took 0 bases from V and 4 from J; bases not matched to a gene: 9. CDR3 sequence: CASSQEARQGGGNTIYF. In DNA form, the CDR3 reads TGCGCCAGCAGCCAAGAGGCCCGACAGGGCGGCGGAAACACCATATATTTT.

This clone appeared a single time. This chain connects TRBV28 to TRBJ2-1; 12 bases fit TRBD2. CDR1 is MDHEN and CDR2 is SYDVKM in the germline V gene. V lost 1 base and J lost 8; bases outside the gene matches: 3. The CDR3 length is 15 residues. CDR3 DNA sequence: TGTGCCAGCAGTTTATTGACTAGCGGGAGTCATGAGCAGTTCTTC. It specifies CASSLLTSGSHEQFF.

The chain recombines TRBV5-1 with TRBJ1-1, with 7 bases that match TRBD1. The germline CDR1 and CDR2 sequences are SGHRS and YFSETQ. After removal of 6 bases from V and 1 base from J, the junction contained 3 bases not matched to a gene. This CDR3 comprises 13 residues. CDR3 sequence reads: CASMRTGNTEAFF. CDR3 nucleotides: TGCGCCAGCATGAGGACAGGGAACACTGAAGCTTTCTTT.

This clone has a single count. The rearrangement joins TRBV6-9 to TRBJ2-6, with a weak D call TRBD2 (6 bases). CDR1 and CDR2 (germline): MNHGY, SVAAGI. The CDR3 has 16 residues. Between the trimmed V and J ends, which lost 5 bases and 0 bases, there was a span of 11 bases. The CDR3 region has the DNA TGTGCCAGCAGTACCTCGGGGGTCTCTGGGGCCAACGTCCTGACTTTC. This translates into CASSTSGVSGANVLTF.

In its sample, this clone was seen once. The rearrangement links TRBV10-3 to TRBJ1-2; D ambiguous. The CDR3 length is 12 residues. In germline, CDR1 is ENHRY, CDR2 SYGVKD. Trimming took off 0 bases at V and 9 bases at J, with 8 bases between the two ends. CDR3 amino acids: CAISESAASYTF. CDR3 in DNA: TGTGCCATCAGTGAGTCGGCGGCCAGCTACACCTTC.

Remarks on this clone: This specimen includes other DNA sequences encoding the same CDR3. V usage is TRBV6-4 and J usage is TRBJ2-7; 9 bases agree with TRBD1. Germline V lookup: CDR1 MRHNA, CDR2 SNTAGT. The V gene end was trimmed by 6 bases and the J gene end by 1 base; junction bases not matched to a gene: 4. The CDR3 is made up of 14 amino acids. The CDR3: CASSAGTGSYEQYF. The CDR3 DNA follows: TGTGCCAGCAGCGCCGGGACAGGGTCCTACGAGCAGTACTTC.

The V and J genes are TRBV11-2 and TRBJ1-2, with D possibly TRBD1 on 6 matching bases. Deletions cut 4 bases from V and 3 bases from J, with 12 bases between. The CDR3 is made up of 14 amino acids. Germline CDR1 and CDR2: SGHAT and FQNNGV. The CDR3 DNA reads TGTGCCAGCAGCTCTGGACAGCCCTACTATGGCTACACCTTC. This sequence encodes CASSSGQPYYGYTF.

The CDR3 sequence is CASSLPPGTEGDQYF. CDR3 coding DNA: TGTGCCAGCAGCTTACCCCCCGGGACTGAAGGGGACCAGTACTTC. The gene calls are TRBV7-9 and TRBJ2-5; D possibly corresponds to TRBD2 (6 bases). The CDR3 is 15 amino acids. The V gene lost 2 bases and the J gene lost 10 bases, with 20 bases spanning the gap. Germline V gene lookup returns CDR1 SEHNR and CDR2 FQNEAQ (reference sequence).

The V and J genes are TRBV7-2 and TRBJ1-5; D possibly corresponds to TRBD1 (5 bases). Germline V CDR1 and CDR2: SGHTA, FQGNSA. The CDR3 consists of 13 residues. V was shortened by 5 bases and J by 5 bases, with 10 bases between the two germline ends. In DNA, the CDR3 is TGTGCCAGCAGCCCAACAGGAGATCAGCCCCAGCATTTT. This encodes CASSPTGDQPQHF.

V and J are TRBV29-1 and TRBJ2-5; TRBD1 agrees at 7 bases. The germline V gene has CDR1 SQVTM and CDR2 ANQGSEA. The CDR3 spans 13 residues. Trimming cost V 4 bases and J 3 bases; bases outside gene matches: 5. In nucleotides, the CDR3 is TGCAGCGTTGGGGACAGCCGGAAAGAGACCCAGTACTTC. Its translation: CSVGDSRKETQYF.

This clone appeared a single time. The CDR3 loop reads CASSPRGTGWGDEKLFF. The CDR3 DNA is TGCGCCAGCAGCCCGCGAGGGACAGGGTGGGGTGATGAAAAACTGTTTTTT. The chain has TRBV5-1 and TRBJ1-4; TRBD1 agrees at 9 bases. Trimming took 4 bases from V and 6 from J; bases not matched to a gene: 13. The length of the CDR3 is 17 residues. The germline gives CDR1 SGHRS, CDR2 YFSETQ.

The chain couples TRBV27 to TRBJ1-6; no firm D call. The CDR3 is made up of 15 amino acids. Trimming took off 3 bases at V and 11 bases at J, with 17 bases between the two ends. Germline CDR1 reads MNHEY; CDR2 reads SMNVEV (reference sequence). The CDR3 reads CASSLGEDLGAPLHF. The CDR3 DNA follows: TGTGCCAGCAGTTTGGGAGAGGATCTCGGGGCACCCCTCCACTTT.

CDR3 bases: TGCGCCAGCAGCTTCGGTGGGACAGACTACGAGCAGTACTTC. It yields the protein CASSFGGTDYEQYF. The chain is built from TRBV5-1 and TRBJ2-7; 7 bases are shared with TRBD1. The V gene end was trimmed by 2 bases and the J gene end by 3 bases; junction bases not matched to a gene: 5. CDR1 SGHRS and CDR2 YFSETQ come from the germline V gene. The CDR3 runs to 14 residues.

This clone was observed a few times. V and J are TRBV6-5 and TRBJ1-2; the D gene is possibly TRBD1 (5 bases). The CDR3 runs 13 residues. Germline V gene lookup returns CDR1 MNHEY and CDR2 SVGAGI. Trimming took off 6 bases at V and 3 bases at J, with 11 bases between the two ends. CDR3 coding DNA: TGTGCCAGCAGAGCTACAGGCCACTATGGCTACACCTTC. Translation gives CASRATGHYGYTF.

The rearrangement uses TRBV5-1 and TRBJ1-1; 7 nucleotides agree with TRBD1. V gave up 2 bases and J gave up 2 bases; unmatched junction bases: 9. The CDR3 runs to 16 residues. Germline V CDR1 and CDR2: SGHRS, YFSETQ. The CDR3 DNA is TGCGCCAGCAGCTTAGGTCAGGGGGTCGGAAACACTGAAGCTTTCTTT. Translating gives CASSLGQGVGNTEAFF.

The chain couples TRBV18 to TRBJ2-3; D may be TRBD1 (5 bases). Trimming stripped 3 bases from V and 3 bases from J, with 13 bases between. Germline loops: CDR1 KGHSH, CDR2 LQKENI. CDR3 size: 15 residues. CDR3: CASSPGPGLTDTQYF. The DNA for the CDR3 is TGTGCCAGCTCACCTGGACCAGGGTTAACAGATACGCAGTATTTT.

This clone was seen a few times. The V gene is TRBV30, the J gene TRBJ1-2; no firm D call. The CDR3 sequence is 11 residues long. Germline CDR1 GTSNPN, CDR2 SVGIG (reference sequence). V lost 6 bases to trimming and J lost 6 bases, with 11 bases between them. CDR3 DNA sequence: TGTGCCTGTATCGGGGTTGATGGCTACACCTTC. It encodes CACIGVDGYTF.